The 13 T cell receptor beta chains in this list originate from one sample, sequenced in a study of cytomegalovirus exposure and HLA in healthy donors (dated by TCRdb to about 2017). Libraries were made using the immunoSEQ multiplex PCR assay. A mixture of 60 forward primers for TCR Vbeta segments and 13 reverse primers for TCR Jbeta segments was used in the multiplex PCR. TCRdb took over this immuneACCESS table, retaining in-frame rearrangements with V and J assigned. Such tables are incomplete; in checked studies, under half of the missing clones stem from an unresolved V gene, and the remainder is unexplained. For this sample, the table gives 100,000 to 150,000 clones. The ten most abundant clones make up 1.5% to 2% of the sample. The sample comprised PBMCs. The receptor source for this set is a woman in her thirties or forties in good health and CMV-seropositive.

The V and J genes are TRBV28 and TRBJ2-1; 7 nucleotides agree with TRBD2. Germline loops: CDR1 MDHEN, CDR2 SYDVKM. The length of the CDR3 is 14 residues. The junction had 8 bases not matched to a gene; V was cut back by 7 bases and J by 5 bases. CDR3 nucleotide sequence: TGTGCCAGCACCCAGAGCGGGACTCACAATGAGCAGTTCTTC. It is translated as CASTQSGTHNEQFF.

DNA of the CDR3: TGTGCCTGGACCCTGGACAGGGGATCGTCGAATGAGCAGTTCTTC. Translating it yields CAWTLDRGSSNEQFF. V is TRBV30 and J is TRBJ2-1, with 9 positions matching TRBD1. V was pared by 4 bases and J by 7 bases, with 11 bases of the junction left unmatched. Germline CDR1 and CDR2: GTSNPN and SVGIG (reference sequence). This CDR3 region has 15 residues.

The chain joins TRBV5-1 to TRBJ2-3, with 7 bases matching TRBD1. Germline CDR1 is SGHRS and CDR2 is YFSETQ. The length of the CDR3 is 17 residues. V trimming: 3 bases; J trimming: 2 bases; junction bases outside the gene matches: 12. The CDR3 nucleotides are TGCGCCAGCAGCTCCTCGACCCGAACAGGGGCCACAGATACGCAGTATTTT. Protein: CASSSSTRTGATDTQYF.

The chain couples TRBV7-8 to TRBJ2-3, with D tentatively TRBD2 (6 bases). Germline V gives CDR1 SGHVS, CDR2 FQNEAQ. This CDR3 has 17 amino acids. The V end was cut by 1 base, the J end by 1 base, with 15 bases between. CDR3 protein: CASSLVGAGNRTDTQYF. In DNA form, the CDR3 reads TGTGCCAGCAGCTTAGTAGGGGCGGGAAACCGCACAGATACGCAGTATTTT.

The V and J genes are TRBV7-9 and TRBJ1-2; D possibly corresponds to TRBD1 (5 bases). CDR3 size: 14 residues. Trimming took off 7 bases at V and 6 bases at J, with 18 bases between the two ends. Germline V gene data show CDR1 as SEHNR and CDR2 as FQNEAQ (reference sequence). The CDR3 loop reads CASTLTLGGDGYTF. In nucleotides, the CDR3 is TGTGCCAGCACCTTGACCCTTGGAGGGGATGGCTACACCTTC.

The V gene is TRBV15, the J gene TRBJ1-1, with 9 bases identical to TRBD1. Germline V gene sequence: CDR1 LNHNV, CDR2 YYDKDF (reference sequence). The CDR3 runs to 16 residues. V was pared by 0 bases and J by 4 bases, with 6 bases of the junction left unmatched. In DNA, the CDR3 is TGTGCCACCAGCAGAGATATGGGGACAGGGCGCACTGAAGCTTTCTTT. This sequence encodes CATSRDMGTGRTEAFF.

The chain joins TRBV6-1 to TRBJ2-1; D may be TRBD1 (6 bases). The germline V and J ends were trimmed by 6 bases and 7 bases, with 16 bases remaining between them. Looked up from germline, CDR1 is MNHNS and CDR2 is SASEGT. The CDR3 loop spans 14 amino acids. The chain's CDR3 is CASRSTGSTNEQFF. In DNA, the CDR3 is TGTGCCAGCAGATCGACAGGTAGTACGAATGAGCAGTTCTTC.

The V gene is TRBV7-8, the J gene TRBJ2-5; 9 positions match TRBD1. The CDR3 consists of 14 residues. The germline V gene encodes CDR1 SGHVS and CDR2 FQNEAQ. V gave up 4 bases and J gave up 7 bases; unmatched junction bases: 7. CDR3 DNA sequence: TGTGCCAGCAGCTCACAGGGGGCGACCGCGACCCAGTACTTC. Its translation is CASSSQGATATQYF.

The chain recombines TRBV14 with TRBJ2-1; possibly TRBD1 for D (5 bases). The CDR3 covers 15 residues. Per the germline V gene, CDR1 is SGHDN and CDR2 is FVKESK. The V gene lost 2 bases and the J gene lost 3 bases, with 11 bases spanning the gap. CDR3 bases: TGTGCCAGCAGCCAACCAGGGATGTTCTACAATGAGCAGTTCTTC. Its translation: CASSQPGMFYNEQFF.

The chain carries TRBV6-5 and TRBJ1-3; D is uncertain. The germline V gene has CDR1 MNHEY and CDR2 SVGAGI. Trimming left V 6 bases short and J 1 base short, with 13 bases between. The CDR3 has 15 amino acids. The CDR3 DNA is TGTGCCAGCAGCCTACTCACCGGGTCTGGAAACACCATATATTTT. This translates into CASSLLTGSGNTIYF.

The chain couples TRBV5-1 to TRBJ2-3; the D gene is possibly TRBD2 (6 bases). Trimming stripped 0 bases from V and 5 bases from J, with 13 bases between. The CDR3 covers 15 residues. Germline V gene data show CDR1 as SGHRS and CDR2 as YFSETQ. The CDR3 bases are TGCGCCAGCAGCTTGGGAGGAGGGGCCATAGATACGCAGTATTTT. Translated: CASSLGGGAIDTQYF.

This CDR3 is CASSESLGQGSYEQYF. CDR3 bases: TGTGCCAGCAGTGAGTCATTGGGACAGGGGTCCTACGAGCAGTACTTC. V usage is TRBV6-1 and J usage is TRBJ2-7, with TRBD1 identical over 10 bases. CDR1 MNHNS and CDR2 SASEGT come from the germline V gene. The CDR3 contains 16 residues. The V and J ends lost 3 bases and 1 base, in that order; junction bases with no gene match: 6.

The chain employs TRBV10-3 and TRBJ2-1; perhaps TRBD1 as D (6 bases). The CDR3 runs 16 residues. Germline assignment: CDR1 ENHRY and CDR2 SYGVKD. V shed 6 bases and J shed 0 bases, with 15 bases lying between them. The CDR3 loop is CAISWTDKVSYNEQFF. CDR3 DNA: TGTGCCATCAGCTGGACAGATAAAGTCTCCTACAATGAGCAGTTCTTC.